The T cell receptor beta chain under discussion was sequenced for a study of identical twins. Findings and limits, study-wide: Modeled out-of-frame TCR alpha sharing in monozygotic twins fell below observed levels.

Via MiXCR, TCRdb re-called the 5' RACE reads, giving one row per CDR3 protein. This repertoire shows fewer than 900,000 distinct CDR3 sequences, approximately 18% found once; its top ten account for under 15%. Per the germline V gene, CDR1 is LGHNA and CDR2 is YNFKEQ. The ends lost 6 bases at V and 2 bases at J; junction bases unmatched: 16. This CDR3 region has 17 residues. The table lists this clonotype with a few counts. Its target is unknown. Separately, the same data were catalogued under a study of T cells expressing NK-cell markers.

The sequence was obtained from a woman aged 18-30 years in good health. The sample was PBMCs. This chain connects TRBV4-2 to TRBJ2-7; 7 bases align to TRBD2. CDR3 sequence (DNA): TGTGCCAGCAGTCGAGAAGCGGGGAAGAGGGCCCCCTACGAGCAGTACTTC. Translation: CASSREAGKRAPYEQYF.